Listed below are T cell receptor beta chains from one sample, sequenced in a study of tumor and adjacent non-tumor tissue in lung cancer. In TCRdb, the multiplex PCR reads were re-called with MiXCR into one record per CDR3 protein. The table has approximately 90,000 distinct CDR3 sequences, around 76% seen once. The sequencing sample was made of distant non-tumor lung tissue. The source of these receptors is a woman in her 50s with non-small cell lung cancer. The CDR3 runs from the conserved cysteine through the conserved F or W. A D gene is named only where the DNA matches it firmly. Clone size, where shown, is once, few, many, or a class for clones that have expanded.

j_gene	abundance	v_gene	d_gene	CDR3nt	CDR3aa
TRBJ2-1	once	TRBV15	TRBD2	TGTGCCACCAGTCTCTGGGGGGCTAGCGGGAGTAGCCGCAATGAGCAGTTCTTC	CATSLWGASGSSRNEQFF
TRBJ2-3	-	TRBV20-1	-	TGCAGTGATAGAGTCGTGGGAGATACGCAGTATTTT	CSDRVVGDTQYF
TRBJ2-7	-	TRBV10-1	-	TGCGCCAGCTGTGACCGCACGGGGTTCTACGAGCAGTACTTC	CASCDRTGFYEQYF
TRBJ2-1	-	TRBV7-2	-	TGTGCCAGCAGCTTCTACTATGGCATCCGCGGGACCAATGAGCAGTTCTTC	CASSFYYGIRGTNEQFF
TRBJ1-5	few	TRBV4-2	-	TGTGCCAGCAGCCAAGACCTCGCTAGCAATCATACCCAGCATTTT	CASSQDLASNHTQHF
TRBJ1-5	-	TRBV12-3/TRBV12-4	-	TGTACCAGCAATGATAGGCCCAATGGCAATCAGCCCCAGCATTTT	CTSNDRPNGNQPQHF
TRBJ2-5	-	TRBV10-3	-	TGTGCCATCAGGGCGGGACAGATCCAAGAGACCCATTACTTC	CAIRAGQIQETHYF
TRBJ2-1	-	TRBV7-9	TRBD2	TGTACCAGCATCTCGCCACCTGGGACTAGCGGGGGACTCAATGAGCAGTTCTTC	CTSISPPGTSGGLNEQFF
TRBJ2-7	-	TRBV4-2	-	TGTGCCAGCAGCCAAGGACGTGACTACGAGCAGAAGTTC	CASSQGRDYEQKF
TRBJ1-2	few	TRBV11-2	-	TGTGCCAGCAGCTCATTGAGAGACCCACGGACTGGCTACACCTTC	CASSSLRDPRTGYTF
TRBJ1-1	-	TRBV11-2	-	TGTGCCAGCAACTTAGAGCCAGGGGCGAACACTGAAGCTCTCTTT	CASNLEPGANTEALF
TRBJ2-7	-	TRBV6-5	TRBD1	TGTGCCAGCAGTACCCATAGACAGGGGAAGTATGAGCAGTACTTC	CASSTHRQGKYEQYF
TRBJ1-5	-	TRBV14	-	TGTGCCAGCAGCATAGGACGTCGCGAGCCCCGGCATTTT	CASSIGRREPRHF
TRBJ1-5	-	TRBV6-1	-	TGTGCCAACAGTGATAATAGCATCAATCAGTCCCAGCATTTT	CANSDNSINQSQHF
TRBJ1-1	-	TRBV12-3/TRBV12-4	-	TGTGTCAGCAGTCCCGGGGGCCCAGGAGGCAACATTGAAGCTTTCTTT	CVSSPGGPGGNIEAFF
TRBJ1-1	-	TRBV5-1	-	TGCGCCAGCAGATTGGATGCACAAGAAGCTTTCTTT	CASRLDAQEAFF
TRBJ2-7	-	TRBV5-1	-	TGCGCCAGCATCTTGAGACGGGACCGAAACTACGAGCAGTACTTC	CASILRRDRNYEQYF
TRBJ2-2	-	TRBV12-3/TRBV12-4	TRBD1	TGTGCCAGCAGATTAGGGACAGGGGCAAACACCGGGGAGCCGCTTTTT	CASRLGTGANTGEPLF
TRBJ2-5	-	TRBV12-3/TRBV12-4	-	TGTGCCAGCAGTCCCTCGACTAGTGAGATCCAGTACTTC	CASSPSTSEIQYF
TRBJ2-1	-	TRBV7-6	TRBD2	TGTGCCAGTAGTTTAAGCGGGAAGGGTCTTAGCTCCTACAATGAGCGTTTCTTC	CASSLSGKGLSSYNERFF
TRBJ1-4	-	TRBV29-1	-	TGCAGCGTTCGACCGGGGGGTGGAAAACTGTTTTTT	CSVRPGGGKLFF
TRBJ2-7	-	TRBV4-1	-	TGCGCCAACAGCCAAGACGTGGCTAGCGCTCACTACGAGCAGTACTTC	CANSQDVASAHYEQYF
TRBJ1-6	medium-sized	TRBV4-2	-	TGTGCCAGCAGCCAATCTCGCCCCCGTTCCGACTCGTCCTATAATTCACCCCTCCACTTT	CASSQSRPRSDSSYNSPLHF
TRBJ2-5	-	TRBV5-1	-	TGCGCCAGAAGCCCGGCAGGGACACGGCAAGAGACCCAGTATTTC	CARSPAGTRQETQYF
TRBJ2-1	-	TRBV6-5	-	TGTGCCAGTAGTGATCGGAGCTCCTACAATGAGCAGTTCTTC	CASSDRSSYNEQFF
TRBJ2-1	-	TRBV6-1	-	TGTGCCAGCGTCAGGGGGAGGGCCTCTTCCAGTAATGAGCAGTTCTTC	CASVRGRASSSNEQFF
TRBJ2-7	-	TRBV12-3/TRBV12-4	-	TGTGCCGGCACCCCGGAACCAGGGAACTACGAGCAGTACTTC	CAGTPEPGNYEQYF
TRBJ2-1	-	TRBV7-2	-	TGTGCCAGCAGCTTGCGCCCCAGCTGTTACAATGAGCAGTTCTTC	CASSLRPSCYNEQFF
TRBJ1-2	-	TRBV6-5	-	TGTGCCAGCAGTAACATTGTAGGGCAGGGCTCCTATGGCTACACCTTC	CASSNIVGQGSYGYTF
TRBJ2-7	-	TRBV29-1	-	TGCAGCGTCAACGGCCTAGCGCGAGACGAGCAGTACTTC	CSVNGLARDEQYF
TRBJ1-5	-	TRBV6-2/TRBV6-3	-	TGTGGCAGCAGCCTCCCCGCTTACACGTTCAGGATCAATCAGCCCCAGCATTTT	CGSSLPAYTFRINQPQHF
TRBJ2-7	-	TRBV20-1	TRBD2	TGCAGTGCTAGCCCTCAGGAAATAGCGGGGGAGTACGAGCAGTACTTC	CSASPQEIAGEYEQYF
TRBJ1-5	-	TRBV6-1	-	TGTGCCAGCAGCCCAACAGGGTCCTGTTGGCCCCAGCATTTT	CASSPTGSCWPQHF
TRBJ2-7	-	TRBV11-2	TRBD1	TGTACCAGCAACTTAGTTAGGGACAGCTACGAACAGTACTTC	CTSNLVRDSYEQYF
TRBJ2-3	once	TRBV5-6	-	TGTGACAGTAGTTCGCGCCTAGAGGGAGATACGCAGTATTTT	CDSSSRLEGDTQYF
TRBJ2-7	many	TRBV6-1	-	TGTGCCAGCAGTGAAGACTCGGGGAGCTCCTACGAGCAGTACTTC	CASSEDSGSSYEQYF
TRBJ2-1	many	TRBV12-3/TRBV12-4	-	TGTGCCAGCAGTTTAGTCTCGGGTAACTACAATGAGCAGTTCTTC	CASSLVSGNYNEQFF
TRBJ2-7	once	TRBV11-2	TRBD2	TGTGCCAGCAGCCCCTGGATTAGAGGGAGGGCATTGTGTGAGCAGTACTTC	CASSPWIRGRALCEQYF
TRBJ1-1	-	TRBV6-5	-	TGTGCCAGCAGTTTACCGGGACATGGTCTCCCTGAAGCCTTCTTT	CASSLPGHGLPEAFF
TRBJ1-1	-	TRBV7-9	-	TGTGCCAGCAGCTTGCGGGAAGGGCGGCGGGACACTGAAGCTTTCTTT	CASSLREGRRDTEAFF
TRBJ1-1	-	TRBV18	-	TGTGCCATCTCACCGGCGCGCGAGGGTGCAGCTTTCTTT	CAISPAREGAAFF
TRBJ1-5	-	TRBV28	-	TGTGCCAGCAGTTTAAGCCGTCAGAGCAATCAGCCCCAGCATTTT	CASSLSRQSNQPQHF
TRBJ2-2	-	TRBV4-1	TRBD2	TGCGCCAGCAGCCAAGGGGGATCTAGCGGGATATTTGCCGGGGAACCGTTTTTT	CASSQGGSSGIFAGEPFF
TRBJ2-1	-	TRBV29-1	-	TGCAGCGTCGATAGGCAGGAGGGCCCTGGAAATGAGCGGTTCTTC	CSVDRQEGPGNERFF
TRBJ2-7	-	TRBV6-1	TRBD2	TGTGCCAGCAGTGTATCCACTAGCGGCTACGAGCAATACTTC	CASSVSTSGYEQYF
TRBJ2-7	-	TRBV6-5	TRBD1	TGTGCCAGCAGTCAAACAGGGGTCTACAAGCAATACTTC	CASSQTGVYKQYF
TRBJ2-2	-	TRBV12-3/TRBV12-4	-	TGTGCCAGCATTTTAAGTCAGGGACTCACCCGGGAGCTGTTATTT	CASILSQGLTRELLF
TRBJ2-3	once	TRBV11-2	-	TGTGCCAGCAGCTTAGGGGTCCTAGCTAACACGGATACGCAGTATTTT	CASSLGVLANTDTQYF